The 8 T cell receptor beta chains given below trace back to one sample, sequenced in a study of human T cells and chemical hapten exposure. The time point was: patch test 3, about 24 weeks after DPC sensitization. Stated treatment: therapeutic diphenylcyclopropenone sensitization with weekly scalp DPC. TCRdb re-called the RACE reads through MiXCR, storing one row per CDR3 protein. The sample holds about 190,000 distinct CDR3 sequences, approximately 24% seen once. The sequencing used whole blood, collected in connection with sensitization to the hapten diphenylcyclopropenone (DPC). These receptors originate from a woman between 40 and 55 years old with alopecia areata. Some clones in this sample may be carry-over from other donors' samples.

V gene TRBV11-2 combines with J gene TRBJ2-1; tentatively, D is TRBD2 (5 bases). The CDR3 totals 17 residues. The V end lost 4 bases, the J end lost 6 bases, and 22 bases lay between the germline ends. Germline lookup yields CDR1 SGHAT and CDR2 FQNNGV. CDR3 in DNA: TGTGCCAGCAGCTCGGTTGGCGGCGAGGGTTGGTTCAATGAGCAGTTCTTC. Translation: CASSSVGGEGWFNEQFF. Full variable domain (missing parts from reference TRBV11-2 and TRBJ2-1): EAGVAQSPRYKIIEKRQSVAFWCNPISGHATLYWYQQILGQGPKLLIQFQNNGVVDDSQLPKDRFSAERLKGVDSTLKIQPAKLEDSAVYLCASSSVGGEGWFNEQFFGPGTRLTVL.

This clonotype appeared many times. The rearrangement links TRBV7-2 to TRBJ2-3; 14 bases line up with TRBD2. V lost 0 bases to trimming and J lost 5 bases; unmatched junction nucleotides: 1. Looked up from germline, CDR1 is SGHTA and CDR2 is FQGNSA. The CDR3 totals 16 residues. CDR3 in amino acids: CASSLAGTSGGDTQYF. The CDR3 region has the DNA TGTGCCAGCAGCTTAGCGGGGACTAGCGGGGGAGATACGCAGTATTTT.

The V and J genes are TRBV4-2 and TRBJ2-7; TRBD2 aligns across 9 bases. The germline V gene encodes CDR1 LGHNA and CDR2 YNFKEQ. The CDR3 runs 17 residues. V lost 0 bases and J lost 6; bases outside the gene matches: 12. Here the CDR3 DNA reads TGTGCCAGCAGCCAAGATATTGGGGGACTAGCTGCCTCCGAGCAGTACTTC. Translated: CASSQDIGGLAASEQYF.

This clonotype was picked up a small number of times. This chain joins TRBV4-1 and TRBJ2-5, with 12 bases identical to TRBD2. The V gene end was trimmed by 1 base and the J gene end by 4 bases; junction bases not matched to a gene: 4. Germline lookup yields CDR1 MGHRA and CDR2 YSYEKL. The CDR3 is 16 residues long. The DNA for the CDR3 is TGCGCCAGCAGCCAAGCTGCACTAGCGGGAGGAGAGACCCAGTACTTC. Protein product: CASSQAALAGGETQYF.

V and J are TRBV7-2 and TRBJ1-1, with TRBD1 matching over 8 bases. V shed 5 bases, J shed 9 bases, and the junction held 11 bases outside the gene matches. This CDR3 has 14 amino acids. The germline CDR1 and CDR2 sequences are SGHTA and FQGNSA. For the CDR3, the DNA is TGTGCCAGCAGCCCAATGAGTGCAGGGGGCAAAGCTTTCTTT. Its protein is CASSPMSAGGKAFF.

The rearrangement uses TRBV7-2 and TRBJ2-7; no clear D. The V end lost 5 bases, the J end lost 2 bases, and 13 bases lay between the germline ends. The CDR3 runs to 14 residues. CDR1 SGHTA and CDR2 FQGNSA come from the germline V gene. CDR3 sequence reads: CASSPDGIPYEQYF. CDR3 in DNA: TGTGCCAGCAGCCCGGACGGAATCCCCTACGAGCAGTACTTC.

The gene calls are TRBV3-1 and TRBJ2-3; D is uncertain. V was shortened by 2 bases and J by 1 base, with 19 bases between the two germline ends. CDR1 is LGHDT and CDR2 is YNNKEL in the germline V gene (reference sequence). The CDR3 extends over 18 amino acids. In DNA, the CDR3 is TGTGCCAGCAGCCAACAAGGCGAGGCTCACGTCCGCACAGATACGCAGTATTTT. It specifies CASSQQGEAHVRTDTQYF.

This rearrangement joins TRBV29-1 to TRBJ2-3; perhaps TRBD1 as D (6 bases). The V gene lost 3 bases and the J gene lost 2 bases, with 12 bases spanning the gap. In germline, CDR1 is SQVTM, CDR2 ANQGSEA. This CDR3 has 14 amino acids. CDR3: CSVDGQGPTDTQYF. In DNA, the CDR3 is TGCAGCGTTGATGGGCAGGGGCCCACAGATACGCAGTATTTT.